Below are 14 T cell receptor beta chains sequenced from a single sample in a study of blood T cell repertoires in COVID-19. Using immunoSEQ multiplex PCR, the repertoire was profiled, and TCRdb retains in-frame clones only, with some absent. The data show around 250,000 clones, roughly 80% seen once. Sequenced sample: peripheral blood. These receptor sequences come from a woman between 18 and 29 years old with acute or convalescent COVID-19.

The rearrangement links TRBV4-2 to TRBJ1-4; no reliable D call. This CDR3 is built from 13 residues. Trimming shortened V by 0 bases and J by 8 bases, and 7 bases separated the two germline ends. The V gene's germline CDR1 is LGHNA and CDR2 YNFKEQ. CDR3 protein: CASSQDRGEKLFF. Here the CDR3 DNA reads TGTGCCAGCAGCCAAGATCGGGGAGAAAAACTGTTTTTT.

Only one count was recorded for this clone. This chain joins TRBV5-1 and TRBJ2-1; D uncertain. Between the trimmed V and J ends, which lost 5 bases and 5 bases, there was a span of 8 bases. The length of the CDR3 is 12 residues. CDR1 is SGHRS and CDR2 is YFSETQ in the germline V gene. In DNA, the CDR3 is TGCGCCAGCAGGCGCGAAAACAATGAGCAGTTCTTC. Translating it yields CASRRENNEQFF.

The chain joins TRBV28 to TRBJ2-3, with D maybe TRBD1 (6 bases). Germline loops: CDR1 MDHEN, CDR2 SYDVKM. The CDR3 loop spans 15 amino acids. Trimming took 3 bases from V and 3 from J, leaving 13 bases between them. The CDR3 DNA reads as TGTGCCAGCAGTTTGGGGGCGAGGCTAACAGATACGCAGTATTTT. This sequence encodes CASSLGARLTDTQYF.

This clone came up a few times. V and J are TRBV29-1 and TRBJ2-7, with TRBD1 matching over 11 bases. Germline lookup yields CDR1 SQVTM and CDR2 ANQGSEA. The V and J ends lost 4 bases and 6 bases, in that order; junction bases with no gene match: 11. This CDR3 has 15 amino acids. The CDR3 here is CSVGGRGTGGFEQYF. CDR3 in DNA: TGCAGCGTTGGCGGAAGGGGGACAGGGGGTTTCGAGCAGTACTTC.

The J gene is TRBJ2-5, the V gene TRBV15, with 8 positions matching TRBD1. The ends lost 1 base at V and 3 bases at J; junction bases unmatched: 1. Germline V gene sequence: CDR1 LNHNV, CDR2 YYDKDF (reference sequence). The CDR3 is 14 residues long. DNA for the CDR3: TGTGCCACCAGCAGAGGGGGACAGGAAGAGACCCAGTACTTC. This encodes CATSRGGQEETQYF.

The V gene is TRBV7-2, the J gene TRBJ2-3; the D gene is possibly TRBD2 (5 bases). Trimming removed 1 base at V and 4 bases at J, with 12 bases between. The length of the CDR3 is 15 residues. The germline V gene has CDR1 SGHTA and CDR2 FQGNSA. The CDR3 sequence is CASSLDGSSSDTQYF. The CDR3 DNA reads TGTGCCAGCAGCTTAGATGGGTCTAGCTCAGATACGCAGTATTTT.

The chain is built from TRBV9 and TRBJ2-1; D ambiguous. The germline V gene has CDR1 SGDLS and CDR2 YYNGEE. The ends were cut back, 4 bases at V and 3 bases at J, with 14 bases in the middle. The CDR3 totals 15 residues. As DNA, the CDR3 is TGTGCCAGCAGCCGGTATCGCGGTGGCTACAATGAGCAGTTCTTC. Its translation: CASSRYRGGYNEQFF.

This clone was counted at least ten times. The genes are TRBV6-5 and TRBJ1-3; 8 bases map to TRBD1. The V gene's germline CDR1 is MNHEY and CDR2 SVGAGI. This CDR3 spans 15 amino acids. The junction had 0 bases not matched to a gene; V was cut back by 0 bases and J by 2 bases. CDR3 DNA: TGTGCCAGCAGTTACTCGGGACAGGCTGGAAACACCATATATTTT. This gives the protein CASSYSGQAGNTIYF.

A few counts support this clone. The CDR3 DNA reads TGTGCCAGCAGTTTGATGCTGGGTGCGGTGAACACCGGGGAGCTGTTTTTT. It encodes CASSLMLGAVNTGELFF. The chain joins TRBV28 to TRBJ2-2; D gene ambiguous. The V gene lost 3 bases and the J gene lost 1 base, with 15 bases spanning the gap. This CDR3 has 17 residues. The germline gives CDR1 MDHEN, CDR2 SYDVKM.

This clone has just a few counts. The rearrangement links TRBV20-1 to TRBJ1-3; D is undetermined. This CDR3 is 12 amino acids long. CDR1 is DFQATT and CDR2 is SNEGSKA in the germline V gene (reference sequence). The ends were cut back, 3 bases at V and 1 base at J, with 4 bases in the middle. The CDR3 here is CSASLSGNTIYF. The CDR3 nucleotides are TGCAGTGCTAGTCTTTCTGGAAACACCATATATTTT.

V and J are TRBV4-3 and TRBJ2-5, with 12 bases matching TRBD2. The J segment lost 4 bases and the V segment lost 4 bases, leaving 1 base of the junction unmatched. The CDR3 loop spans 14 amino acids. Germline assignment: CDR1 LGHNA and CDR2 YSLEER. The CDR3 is CASSPSGRGETQYF. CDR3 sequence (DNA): TGCGCCAGCAGCCCTAGCGGGAGGGGAGAGACCCAGTACTTC.

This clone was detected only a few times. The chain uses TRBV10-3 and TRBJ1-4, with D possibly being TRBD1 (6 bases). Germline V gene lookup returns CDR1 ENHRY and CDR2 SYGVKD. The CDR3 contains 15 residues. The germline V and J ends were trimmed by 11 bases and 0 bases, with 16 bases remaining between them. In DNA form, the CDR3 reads TGTGCCCCCCCGGACAGACACACAACTAATGAAAAACTGTTTTTT. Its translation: CAPPDRHTTNEKLFF.

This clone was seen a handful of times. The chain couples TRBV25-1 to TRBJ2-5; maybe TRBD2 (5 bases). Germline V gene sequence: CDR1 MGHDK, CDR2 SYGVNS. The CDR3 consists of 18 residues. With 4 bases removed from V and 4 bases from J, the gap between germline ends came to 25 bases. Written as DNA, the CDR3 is TGTGCCAGCAGTGCCCAGCCAAGGCTAGCCGGAGTGCGAGAGACCCAGTACTTC. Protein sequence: CASSAQPRLAGVRETQYF.

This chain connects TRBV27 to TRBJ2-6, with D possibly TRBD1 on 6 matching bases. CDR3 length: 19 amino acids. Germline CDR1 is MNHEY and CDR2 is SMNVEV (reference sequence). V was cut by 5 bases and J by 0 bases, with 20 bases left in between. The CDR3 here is CASSITQGIVGSGANVLTF. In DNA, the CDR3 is TGTGCCAGCAGTATCACACAGGGTATTGTAGGCTCTGGGGCCAACGTCCTGACTTTC.